This T cell receptor (beta chain) was identified during a study of T cell responses to AZD1222 COVID-19 vaccine. The table came from immunoSEQ multiplex PCR; TCRdb's copy has only in-frame clones and leaves some out. The repertoire has 100,000 to 150,000 clones, roughly 90% of them found once; the top ten carry about 1.1%. Sequenced here: peripheral blood, sampled on day 0 of AZD1222 vaccination. This TCR came from an adult in good health.

The CDR3 region has the DNA TGTGCCACCAGTGATTCTCGGGCCTTAGATACGCAGTATTTT. As protein: CATSDSRALDTQYF. The gene calls are TRBV24-1 and TRBJ2-3; D is uncertain. V was pared by 2 bases and J by 5 bases, with 10 bases between. Germline loops: CDR1 KGHDR, CDR2 SFDVKD. CDR3 length equals 14 residues.